The present T cell receptor beta chain was sequenced within a study of cytomegalovirus exposure and HLA in healthy donors. A multiplex PCR was run with 60 Vbeta primers and 13 Jbeta primers. Profiling relied on immunoSEQ multiplex PCR, and the TCRdb table lists in-frame clones only, not all of them. Among 130,000 or so clones listed, 73% were seen once. V trimming: 5 bases; J trimming: 5 bases; junction bases outside the gene matches: 7. This CDR3 is 16 amino acids long. Germline CDR1 SSHAT, CDR2 FNYEAQ (reference sequence). The clonotype comes from a woman aged 40 to 50 in good health and CMV-seropositive. The sequenced sample was PBMCs. This rearrangement joins TRBV7-7 to TRBJ2-5; TRBD2 aligns across 14 bases. Written as DNA, the CDR3 is TGTGCCAGCAGCCCTCGACTAGCGGGGGGGCAGGAGACCCAGTACTTC. Its translation: CASSPRLAGGQETQYF.